Listed below are T cell receptor beta chains from one sample, sequenced in a study of vaccination effects on CD4 cells after COVID-19. The data were produced by immunoSEQ multiplex PCR, yet TCRdb's version contains in-frame clones alone and is incomplete. Seen here are about 73,000 clones, around 78% observed once, and the top ten hold 10% to 13%. These receptors have no identified antigens. The source was CD4+ T cells from PBMCs cultured with SARS-CoV-2 spike peptides, collected before COVID-19 vaccination. These receptor sequences come from a human donor who received a COVID-19 vaccine. The CDR3 runs from the conserved cysteine through the conserved F or W.

J | V | CDR3
TRBJ2-3 | TRBV7-3 | CASSLSTDTQYF
TRBJ1-5 | TRBV28 | CASSLQGSNNQPQHF
TRBJ2-4 | TRBV5-1 | CASSLAGTIAKNIQYF
TRBJ2-2 | TRBV6-2/TRBV6-3 | CASSYHSSPGELFF
TRBJ2-1 | TRBV14 | CASSKSPGIAYNEQFF
TRBJ1-4 | TRBV7-2 | CASSLGDRGLKKLFF
TRBJ1-1 | TRBV18 | CASSPDRGAFF
TRBJ2-1 | TRBV5-1 | CASSGDTSSYNEQFF
TRBJ1-1 | TRBV7-2 | CASSLQGVRSEAFF
TRBJ1-2 | TRBV5-4 | CASSLGGTESNYGYTF
TRBJ1-2 | TRBV28 | CASSPGTGGVGYTF
TRBJ2-1 | TRBV6-1 | CASSDLRVYIPNEQFF
TRBJ1-2 | TRBV3-1/TRBV3-2 | CASYSSGGVVYGYTF
TRBJ1-1 | TRBV27 | CASSFRTGNTEAFF
TRBJ2-3 | TRBV18 | CASSLLAGADTQYF
TRBJ1-2 | TRBV4-1 | CASSRDRGRGGYTF
TRBJ2-2 | TRBV4-1 | CASSQDRAGTGGHTGELFF
TRBJ2-5 | TRBV4-1 | CASSHTEDREETQYF
TRBJ2-2 | TRBV10-1 | CASMGQPNTGELFF
TRBJ1-1 | TRBV24-1 | CATSDPTVPEAFF
TRBJ2-5 | TRBV7-7 | CASSADREQTQYF
TRBJ2-2 | TRBV29-1 | CSVEVRPDGGELFF
TRBJ2-6 | TRBV7-3 | CASSKGQARYSGANVLTF
TRBJ2-1 | TRBV11-3 | CASSPGGPYNEQFF
TRBJ2-4 | TRBV30 | CALRQGRIGDIQYF
TRBJ2-5 | TRBV5-1 | CASSFSGPVILETQYF
TRBJ2-3 | TRBV5-4 | CASGRYSTDTQYF
TRBJ2-4 | TRBV2 | CARGTGGAGNIQYF
TRBJ2-2 | TRBV16 | CASSQSFSGLGELFF
TRBJ2-5 | TRBV11-2 | CASSRATGTQETQYF
TRBJ1-1 | TRBV6-5 | CASSGPMNTEAFF
TRBJ2-5 | TRBV2 | CASSEVQKGTQYF
TRBJ2-3 | TRBV7-2 | CASSLMAGDTQYF
TRBJ2-4 | TRBV19 | CASSSGGTGKNIQYF
TRBJ2-2 | TRBV3-1/TRBV3-2 | CASSQGPGAGELFF
TRBJ2-1 | TRBV5-1 | CASSPGQSYNEQFF
TRBJ2-6 | TRBV30 | CAWSLQVAGANVLTF